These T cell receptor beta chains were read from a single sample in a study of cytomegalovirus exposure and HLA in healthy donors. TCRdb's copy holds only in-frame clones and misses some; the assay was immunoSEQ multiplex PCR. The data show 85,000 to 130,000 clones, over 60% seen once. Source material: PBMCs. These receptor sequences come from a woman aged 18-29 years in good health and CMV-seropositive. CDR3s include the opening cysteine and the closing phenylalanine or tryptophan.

CDR3: CASSEPSGLAETHSYNEQFF; V: TRBV2; J: TRBJ2-1
CDR3: CASSYAREDTQYF; V: TRBV6-6; J: TRBJ2-3
CDR3: CASSEAVQGIYEQYF; V: TRBV6-1; J: TRBJ2-7
CDR3: CASSVGGAAGELFF; V: TRBV25-1; J: TRBJ2-2
CDR3: CASSQDLSDTQYF; V: TRBV4-2; J: TRBJ2-3
CDR3: CASSSQGTLSWETQYF; V: TRBV11-3; J: TRBJ2-5
CDR3: CASGHSGAHTDTQYF; V: TRBV5-1; J: TRBJ2-3
CDR3: CASSYPGLGYNEQFF; V: TRBV6-5; J: TRBJ2-1
CDR3: CAWTGLGGTGELFF; V: TRBV30; J: TRBJ2-2
CDR3: CASSLKFSSYGYTF; V: TRBV27; J: TRBJ1-2
CDR3: CATSPGLAEYEQYF; V: TRBV15; J: TRBJ2-7
CDR3: CATSRDRLQGRNEQFF; V: TRBV15; J: TRBJ2-1
CDR3: CACGGGLSRNEQFF; V: TRBV13; J: TRBJ2-1